This T cell receptor (beta chain) was identified during a study of blood T cell repertoires in COVID-19. Study details: Samples representing acute and convalescent COVID-19 were sourced from the United States, Italy and Spain. The analysed material was cDNA or gDNA that came from T cells, B-cell-depleted T cells, or PBMCs.

The ends were cut back, 6 bases at V and 5 bases at J, with 11 bases in the middle. Germline V gene sequence: CDR1 MNHEY, CDR2 SMNVEV (reference sequence). The CDR3 contains 12 residues. Authors' methods: Reference gene primer amplification gave nucleated cell count estimates. Some clones are missing from TCRdb's copy, which holds only in-frame ones; the method was immunoSEQ multiplex PCR. Clone size and the V and J calls come from that table; the DNA yielded D and trimming. The table includes about 330,000 clones, 89% detected once. The sequence was collected from a young man who had recovered from COVID-19. The chain combines TRBV27 with TRBJ2-7; D remains ambiguous. Input material: peripheral blood. CDR3 nucleotides: TGTGCCAGCAGCCGGCTTGGAGACGAGCAGTACTTC. It translates to CASSRLGDEQYF.